The clone carrying this TCR beta chain was recorded a few times. Antigen: not known. The sample belongs to a study of naive and memory T cell subsets. The J segment lost 5 bases and the V segment lost 3 bases, leaving 2 bases of the junction unmatched. CDR1 is LGHNA and CDR2 is YSLEER in the germline V gene. The CDR3 is made up of 14 amino acids. Study conclusions and caveats: Possibly reflecting memory cells re-expressing CD45RA, a few larger clonotypes occurred in naive repertoires, especially CD8. Over 95% of naive TCR sequences appeared only once after error correction, unlike memory subsets. Naive and memory repertoire findings lacked a ground truth for validation.

Two oligonucleotides, mixed equimolar, formed the beta constant-region primer covering TRBC1 and TRBC2. The ligated cDNA underwent four PCR rounds using SP2 and nested alpha and beta constant-region primers. The cDNA 3' end received a ligated single-stranded oligonucleotide carrying the SP2 primer and a 12-nucleotide UMI. TCRdb recomputed calls from the UMI-ligation and nested PCR reads with MiXCR, one row per CDR3 protein. This repertoire shows roughly 99,000 distinct CDR3 sequences, approximately 10% found once; its top ten account for around 0.13%. After the first PCR, alpha and beta chain libraries were processed separately.

This sequence joins TRBV4-3 and TRBJ2-3; 10 nucleotides match TRBD1. The source is a human donor in good health. The sample comprised naive CD4+ T cells from blood. CDR3 in amino acids: CASSHDRGRDTQYF. Written as DNA, the CDR3 is TGCGCCAGCAGCCACGACAGGGGGCGAGATACGCAGTATTTT.